Listed here are 27 T cell receptor beta chains from one sample, sequenced in a study of cytomegalovirus exposure and HLA in healthy donors. The study ran its PCR with 60 Vbeta and 13 Jbeta primers. Using immunoSEQ multiplex PCR, the repertoire was profiled, and TCRdb retains in-frame clones only, with some absent. The top ten clones hold less than 2% of a sample with 100,000 to 150,000 clones, approximately 70% of them seen once. Sequenced input: PBMCs. Source of these receptors: a man between 18 and 35 years old in good health and CMV-seronegative.

The gene calls are TRBV5-1 and TRBJ2-3, with TRBD1 matching 11 bases. This CDR3 spans 16 amino acids. CDR1 is SGHRS and CDR2 is YFSETQ in the germline V gene. The V segment lost 3 bases and the J segment 5 bases; nucleotides outside the gene matches: 8. The CDR3 reads CASSSAPGQGEDTQYF. CDR3 nucleotide sequence: TGCGCCAGCAGCTCTGCCCCGGGACAGGGGGAAGATACGCAGTATTTT.

The V call is TRBV7-9, the J call TRBJ1-2, with D unresolved. Germline CDR1 reads SEHNR; CDR2 reads FQNEAQ (reference sequence). V was pared by 7 bases and J by 2 bases, with 14 bases between. This CDR3 is built from 14 residues. The CDR3 loop is CASTPGRGNYGYTF. The CDR3 DNA sequence: TGTGCCAGCACCCCGGGGAGAGGGAACTATGGCTACACCTTC.

The DNA for the CDR3 is TGCGCCAGCAGTGAGTCGTCTGGGGGAGGACCCACCTTC. Translation: CASSESSGGGPTF. The chain recombines TRBV10-2 with TRBJ1-2; tentative D call: TRBD1 (5 bases). The CDR3 has 13 amino acids. The V end lost 0 bases, the J end lost 13 bases, and 15 bases lay between the germline ends. CDR1 and CDR2 (germline): WSHSY, SAAADI.

V and J are TRBV6-5 and TRBJ2-7; D might be TRBD1 (7 bases). V was trimmed by 7 bases and J by 4 bases, leaving 14 bases between them. Germline CDR1 is MNHEY and CDR2 is SVGAGI. The CDR3 is 13 amino acids. The DNA for the CDR3 is TGTGCCAGCACCGGCCAGGGGGGTTACGAGCAGTACTTC. It codes for CASTGQGGYEQYF.

The genes are TRBV18 and TRBJ1-4; possible D gene TRBD1, 5 bases. The CDR3 consists of 17 residues. The germline gives CDR1 KGHSH, CDR2 LQKENI. The ends were cut back, 3 bases at V and 1 base at J, with 15 bases in the middle. CDR3 DNA: TGTGCCAGCTCACCGAATGCTCCCGGGGGAACTAATGAAAAACTGTTTTTT. Residues: CASSPNAPGGTNEKLFF.

This chain links TRBV5-1 with TRBJ2-6; 7 nucleotides match TRBD1. In germline, CDR1 is SGHRS, CDR2 YFSETQ. The CDR3 is 19 amino acids. With 2 bases clipped from V and 2 bases from J, the junction kept 13 bases outside the gene matches. CDR3: CASSFLIRQGQAGANVLTF. DNA of the CDR3: TGCGCCAGCAGCTTCCTTATCAGACAGGGCCAAGCTGGGGCCAACGTCCTGACTTTC.

This clone has more than one count but fewer than ten. The gene calls are TRBV7-2 and TRBJ2-6; the D gene is possibly TRBD2 (6 bases). Germline V gene sequence: CDR1 SGHTA, CDR2 FQGNSA. The CDR3 totals 18 residues. V shed 6 bases and J shed 1 base, with 19 bases lying between them. The CDR3 region has the DNA TGTGCCAGCAGAGGGTGGGGGGAGCGAGGTTCTGGGGCCAACGTCCTGACTTTC. Protein sequence: CASRGWGERGSGANVLTF.

The chain couples TRBV5-6 to TRBJ1-5, with D hard to call. The CDR3 loop spans 15 amino acids. V gave up 4 bases and J gave up 2 bases, with 13 bases separating them. Germline CDR1 SGHDT, CDR2 YYEEEE. The CDR3 nucleotides read TGTGCCAGCAGCAAAGGGAGACTCCGCAATCAGCCCCAGCATTTT. Amino acids: CASSKGRLRNQPQHF.

The gene calls are TRBV28 and TRBJ2-5; 9 bases are shared with TRBD2. The CDR3 is made up of 14 amino acids. The germline CDR1 and CDR2 sequences are MDHEN and SYDVKM. J was trimmed by 5 bases and V by 3 bases; bases with no gene match: 4. CDR3 sequence: CASSFLAGGETQYF. The CDR3 coding sequence is TGTGCCAGCAGTTTTCTTGCGGGAGGGGAGACCCAGTACTTC.

The V and J genes are TRBV19 and TRBJ1-1; tentative D call: TRBD1 (5 bases). Trimming removed 4 bases from V and 3 bases from J, with 9 bases in between. CDR3 length: 13 amino acids. Looked up from germline, CDR1 is LNHDA and CDR2 is SQIVND (reference sequence). CDR3 nucleotides: TGTGCCAGTAGTAGGGGACTAGACACTGAAGCTTTCTTT. Amino acid sequence: CASSRGLDTEAFF.

The chain joins TRBV28 to TRBJ1-4, with 8 bases matching TRBD1. The CDR3 is made up of 15 amino acids. V was clipped by 5 bases and J by 7 bases; unmatched bases: 9. The germline gives CDR1 MDHEN, CDR2 SYDVKM. The CDR3 region is CASSPNRGGREKLFF. As DNA, the CDR3 is TGTGCCAGCAGTCCGAACAGGGGGGGGCGTGAAAAACTGTTTTTT.

The chain has TRBV30 and TRBJ1-5; possible D gene TRBD1, 6 bases. Germline values: CDR1 GTSNPN, CDR2 SVGIG (reference sequence). The CDR3 sequence is 13 residues long. The V gene lost 2 bases and the J gene lost 5 bases, with 10 bases spanning the gap. CDR3 DNA: TGTGCCTGGAGTCCAGGGGTTGATCAGCCCCAGCATTTT. Amino acids: CAWSPGVDQPQHF. Filled out from reference TRBV30 and TRBJ1-5, the complete variable domain reads SQTIHQWPATLVQPVGSPLSLECTVEGTSNPNLYWYRQAAGRGLQLLFYSVGIGQISSEVPQNLSASRPQDRQFILSSKKLLLSDSGFYLCAWSPGVDQPQHFGDGTRLSIL.

The chain has TRBV10-3 and TRBJ1-5; the D is unclear. Deletions cut 10 bases from V and 0 bases from J, with 7 bases between. The CDR3 extends over 12 amino acids. CDR1 ENHRY and CDR2 SYGVKD come from the germline V gene. The CDR3 is CATRDSNQPQHF. CDR3 DNA sequence: TGTGCCACCCGGGATAGCAATCAGCCCCAGCATTTT.

A single count supports this clone. The chain has TRBV28 and TRBJ1-4, with 12 positions matching TRBD1. This CDR3 comprises 16 residues. CDR1 and CDR2 (germline): MDHEN, SYDVKM. J lost 8 bases, V lost 8 bases, and 12 bases had no gene match. CDR3 sequence: CASSGTGGLGVEKLFF. The CDR3 nucleotides are TGTGCCAGCTCGGGGACAGGGGGCTTGGGGGTCGAAAAACTGTTTTTT.

CDR3 amino acids: CAWSSQQETQYF. CDR3 DNA: TGTGCCTGGAGTTCCCAACAAGAGACCCAGTACTTC. The J gene is TRBJ2-5, the V gene TRBV30; D gene ambiguous. Germline-derived CDR1 and CDR2 are GTSNPN and SVGIG (reference sequence). This CDR3 region has 12 residues. V was trimmed by 2 bases and J by 2 bases, leaving 6 bases between them.

This sequence joins TRBV10-2 and TRBJ1-5, with a weak D call TRBD1 (6 bases). Germline loops: CDR1 WSHSY, CDR2 SAAADI. V was pared by 3 bases and J by 4 bases, with 13 bases between. This CDR3 has 15 amino acids. CDR3 protein: CASSESGGQNQPQHF. The CDR3 nucleotides read TGCGCCAGCAGTGAATCGGGGGGCCAGAATCAGCCCCAGCATTTT.

V and J are TRBV5-6 and TRBJ2-7, with TRBD2 matching over 11 bases. The CDR3 sequence is 15 residues long. Germline V gene data show CDR1 as SGHDT and CDR2 as YYEEEE. J was trimmed by 4 bases and V by 3 bases; bases with no gene match: 6. CDR3 protein: CASSYTSGSIYEQYF. CDR3 bases: TGTGCCAGCAGCTACACTAGCGGGAGCATATACGAGCAGTACTTC.

This clone was recorded a few times. The gene calls are TRBV5-1 and TRBJ2-1; 13 bases line up with TRBD2. The V and J ends lost 3 bases and 9 bases, in that order; junction bases with no gene match: 12. Germline V gives CDR1 SGHRS, CDR2 YFSETQ. The CDR3 is 17 amino acids. The chain's CDR3 is CASSWSTSGRARGEQFF. The DNA of the CDR3 is TGCGCCAGCAGCTGGAGCACTAGCGGGAGGGCCCGTGGTGAGCAGTTCTTC.

The chain is built from TRBV5-1 and TRBJ1-4; 8 bases fit TRBD1. The CDR3 covers 15 residues. Per the germline V gene, CDR1 is SGHRS and CDR2 is YFSETQ. Trimming at V came to 3 bases and at J to 0 bases, leaving 1 base not matched to a gene. The CDR3 DNA follows: TGCGCCAGCAGCTCGACAGGGGCAACTAATGAAAAACTGTTTTTT. Protein sequence: CASSSTGATNEKLFF.

The chain has TRBV4-1 and TRBJ2-5; D may be TRBD1 (6 bases). This CDR3 is 13 amino acids long. The V end was cut by 2 bases, the J end by 4 bases, with 8 bases between. CDR1 is MGHRA and CDR2 is YSYEKL in the germline V gene. The CDR3 region has the DNA TGCGCCAGCAGCCAAAACAGGGTAGAGACCCAGTACTTC. Translating gives CASSQNRVETQYF.

This clone turned up a few times. The rearrangement links TRBV28 to TRBJ2-1; 9 bases align to TRBD1. Per germline, CDR1 MDHEN and CDR2 SYDVKM. This CDR3 is 15 amino acids long. V was pared by 4 bases and J by 9 bases, with 10 bases of the junction left unmatched. The CDR3 nucleotides are TGTGCCAGCAGTTCCGGGACAGGGAGGGTGGGTGAGCAGTTCTTC. Amino acids: CASSSGTGRVGEQFF.

The chain links TRBV27 to TRBJ1-1; D perhaps matches TRBD1 (6 bases). The germline gives CDR1 MNHEY, CDR2 SMNVEV (reference sequence). This CDR3 is built from 15 residues. V lost 7 bases and J 1 base, leaving 16 bases between the germline ends. The CDR3 DNA is TGTGCCAGCAAGATCGGCAGGGGCGCGAACACTGAAGCTTTCTTT. It encodes CASKIGRGANTEAFF.

The chain carries TRBV6-5 and TRBJ2-7; 7 bases align to TRBD1. CDR3 length: 14 residues. Trimming at V came to 6 bases and at J to 0 bases, leaving 5 bases not matched to a gene. Germline V gives CDR1 MNHEY, CDR2 SVGAGI. The CDR3 coding sequence is TGTGCCAGCAGCCGACAGGGTAGCTCCTACGAGCAGTACTTC. Amino acid sequence: CASSRQGSSYEQYF.

The chain combines TRBV6-5 with TRBJ1-1; 8 nucleotides line up with TRBD1. Per the germline V gene, CDR1 is MNHEY and CDR2 is SVGAGI. The CDR3 totals 15 residues. V lost 2 bases to trimming and J lost 8 bases; unmatched junction nucleotides: 10. For the CDR3, the DNA is TGTGCCAGCAGTTACCAAACGGGACAGGAGGTGGAAGCTTTCTTT. It codes for CASSYQTGQEVEAFF.

This clone is a singleton in its sample. The V call is TRBV29-1, the J call TRBJ2-7, with D possibly being TRBD2 (6 bases). Germline V lookup: CDR1 SQVTM, CDR2 ANQGSEA. V dropped 1 base and J dropped 5 bases, with 12 bases sitting between them. The CDR3 spans 13 residues. The CDR3 here is CSVEGGVADEQYF. The CDR3 bases are TGCAGCGTTGAAGGGGGGGTAGCGGACGAGCAGTACTTC.

J is TRBJ2-7 and V is TRBV4-2; TRBD1 aligns across 10 bases. The V gene end was trimmed by 5 bases and the J gene end by 2 bases; junction bases not matched to a gene: 9. The CDR3 runs 16 residues. The germline V gene has CDR1 LGHNA and CDR2 YNFKEQ. The CDR3 DNA reads TGTGCCAGCAGCGCGGGCGGCGGGACAGGGGCCTACGAGCAGTACTTC. Translation: CASSAGGGTGAYEQYF.

In regard to this clone: One end of the junction varies from germline; a read error may be responsible. J is TRBJ1-1 and V is TRBV28; D remains unclear. The CDR3 is 10 amino acids. The germline CDR1 and CDR2 sequences are MDHEN and SYDVKM. CDR3 region: CASSFNQQEF. CDR3 coding DNA: TGTGCCAGCAGTTTCAATCAGCAGGAATTT.